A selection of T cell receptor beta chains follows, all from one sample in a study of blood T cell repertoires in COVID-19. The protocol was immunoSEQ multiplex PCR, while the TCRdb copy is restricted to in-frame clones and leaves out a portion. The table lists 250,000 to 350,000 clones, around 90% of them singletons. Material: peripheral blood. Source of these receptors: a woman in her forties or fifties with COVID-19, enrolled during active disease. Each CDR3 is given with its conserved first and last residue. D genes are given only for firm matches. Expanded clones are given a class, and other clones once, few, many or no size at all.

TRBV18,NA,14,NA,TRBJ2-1,CASSPDISYNEQFF,TGTGCCAGCTCACCGGACATTTCCTACAATGAGCAGTTCTTC
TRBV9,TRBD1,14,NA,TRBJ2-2,CASTGTANTGELFF,TGTGCCAGTACCGGGACAGCGAACACCGGGGAGCTGTTTTTT
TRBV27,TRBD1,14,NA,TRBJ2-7,CASTDRSLAYEQYF,TGTGCCAGCACGGACAGGTCGTTAGCCTACGAGCAGTACTTC
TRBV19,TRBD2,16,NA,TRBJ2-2,CALPPGSGKVSGELFF,TGTGCCCTCCCCCCCGGTAGCGGGAAGGTGAGCGGGGAGCTGTTTTTT
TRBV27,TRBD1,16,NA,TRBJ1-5,CASSPIRDSSNQPQHF,TGTGCCAGCAGTCCGATACGGGACAGTAGCAATCAGCCCCAGCATTTT
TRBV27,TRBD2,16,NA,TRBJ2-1,CASSRQAGAFGEEQFF,TGTGCCAGCAGTCGCCAAGCGGGAGCCTTCGGGGAAGAGCAGTTCTTC
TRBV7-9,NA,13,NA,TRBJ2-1,CASSYAGGNEQFF,TGTGCCAGCAGTTACGCCGGGGGCAATGAGCAGTTCTTC
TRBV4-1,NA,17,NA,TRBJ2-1,CASSQNPGDNWRNEQFF,TGCGCCAGCAGCCAAAACCCAGGGGACAACTGGAGGAATGAGCAGTTCTTC
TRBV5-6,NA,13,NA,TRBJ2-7,CASSFSGTYEQYF,TGTGCCAGCAGCTTCTCTGGCACCTACGAGCAGTACTTC
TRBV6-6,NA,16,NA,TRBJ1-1,CASSYSTRSLQGEAFF,TGTGCCAGCAGTTACTCGACCCGAAGCTTACAGGGAGAAGCTTTCTTT
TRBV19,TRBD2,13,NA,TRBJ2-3,CATEREERNTQYF,TGTGCCACCGAGCGGGAGGAGAGGAATACGCAGTATTTT
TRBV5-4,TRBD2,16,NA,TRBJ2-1,CASSLADGRALGEQFF,TGTGCCAGCAGCTTGGCCGACGGGAGGGCCCTAGGAGAGCAGTTCTTC
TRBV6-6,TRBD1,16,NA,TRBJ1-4,CASNGQGRATNEKLFF,TGTGCCAGCAACGGACAGGGCCGTGCAACTAATGAAAAACTGTTTTTT
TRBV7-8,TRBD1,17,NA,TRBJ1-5,CASSPGTGFLGNQPQHF,TGTGCCAGCAGCCCAGGGACAGGGTTTTTAGGCAATCAGCCCCAGCATTTT
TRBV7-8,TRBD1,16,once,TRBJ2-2,CASSPLGTGRTGELFF,TGTGCCAGCAGCCCCCTCGGGACAGGAAGGACCGGGGAGCTGTTTTTT
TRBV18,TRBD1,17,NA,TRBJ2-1,CASSPLGAGTGANEQFF,TGTGCCAGCTCACCACTCGGGGCCGGGACAGGGGCCAATGAGCAGTTCTTC
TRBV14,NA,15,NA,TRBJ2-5,CASSQDSSVGETQYF,TGTGCCAGCAGCCAAGATTCGAGCGTAGGAGAGACCCAGTACTTC
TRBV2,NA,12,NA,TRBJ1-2,CASSEQDRGYTF,TGTGCCAGCAGTGAACAAGATCGGGGCTACACCTTC
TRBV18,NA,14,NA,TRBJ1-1,CASSPRGGDTEAFF,TGTGCCAGCTCACCAAGAGGGGGGGACACTGAAGCTTTCTTT
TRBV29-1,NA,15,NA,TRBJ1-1,CSVRDRHVLNTEAFF,TGCAGCGTTCGTGACAGGCACGTATTGAACACTGAAGCTTTCTTT
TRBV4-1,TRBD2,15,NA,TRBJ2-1,CASSQDGGVADEQFF,TGCGCCAGCAGCCAAGATGGGGGGGTAGCGGATGAGCAGTTCTTC
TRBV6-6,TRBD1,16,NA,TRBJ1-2,CASSPGQGLKGDGYTF,TGTGCCAGCAGCCCAGGACAGGGTTTAAAGGGGGATGGCTACACCTTC
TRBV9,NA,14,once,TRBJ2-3,CASSVGLGADTQYF,TGTGCCAGCAGCGTAGGCTTAGGGGCAGATACGCAGTATTTT
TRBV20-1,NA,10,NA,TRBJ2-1,CSATGQKQFF,TGCAGTGCTACCGGACAGAAGCAGTTCTTC
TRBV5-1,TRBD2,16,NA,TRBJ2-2,CASSGGLAGVSGELFF,TGCGCCAGCAGCGGCGGACTAGCGGGAGTGTCCGGGGAGCTGTTTTTT
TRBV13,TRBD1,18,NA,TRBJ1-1,CASSRSYRQGVPNTEAFF,TGTGCCAGCAGCCGAAGTTATAGACAGGGGGTTCCGAACACTGAAGCTTTCTTT
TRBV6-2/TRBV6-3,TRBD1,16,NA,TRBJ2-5,CASSYSPDRIQETQYF,TGTGCCAGCAGTTACTCTCCGGACAGGATCCAAGAGACCCAGTACTTC